Following are 20 T cell receptor beta chains from one sample sequenced in a study of T cell responses to AZD1222 COVID-19 vaccine. The table came from immunoSEQ multiplex PCR; TCRdb's copy has only in-frame clones and leaves some out. Of roughly 270,000 clones listed, 94% were seen once; the top ten hold less than 0.65%. The sample was peripheral blood, taken 28 days after the second AZD1222 dose. The source is an adult who received the AZD1222 COVID-19 vaccine.

The V gene is TRBV13, the J gene TRBJ1-1; D possibly corresponds to TRBD1 (5 bases). V was pared by 5 bases and J by 2 bases, with 24 bases between. This CDR3 has 18 residues. Germline CDR1 and CDR2: PRHDT and FYEKMQ (reference sequence). Here the CDR3 DNA reads TGTGCCAGCAGCGCCCTTCTTCCGAGGGACCCACGAAACACTGAAGCTTTCTTT. Its protein product is CASSALLPRDPRNTEAFF.

The gene calls are TRBV3-1 (or the pseudogene TRBV3-2) and TRBJ2-2, with 10 nucleotides matching TRBD1. This CDR3 is built from 15 residues. V dropped 4 bases and J dropped 3; count of bases not matched to a gene: 2. In germline, CDR1 is LGHDT, CDR2 YNNKEL (reference sequence). The CDR3 sequence: CASSRGQGYTGELFF. The CDR3 DNA reads as TGTGCCAGCAGCCGGGGACAGGGGTACACCGGGGAGCTGTTTTTT.

The chain combines TRBV28 with TRBJ1-5; D might be TRBD1 (5 bases). The CDR3 consists of 14 residues. V shed 3 bases and J shed 5 bases, with 11 bases lying between them. Germline V gives CDR1 MDHEN, CDR2 SYDVKM. The chain's CDR3 is CASSLAGTDQPQHF. CDR3 nucleotide sequence: TGTGCCAGCAGTTTGGCCGGGACCGATCAGCCCCAGCATTTT.

V and J are TRBV6-1 and TRBJ1-3, with unresolved D. Per germline, CDR1 MNHNS and CDR2 SASEGT. V lost 0 bases, J lost 0 bases, and 9 bases lay in between. The CDR3 is made up of 16 amino acids. The CDR3 DNA sequence: TGTGCCAGCAGTGAAGCGCGGCGGGTCTCTGGAAACACCATATATTTT. It translates to CASSEARRVSGNTIYF.

A word on this clone: The germline gene is not matched at one end of the junction; a read error may be the cause. The chain employs TRBV2 and TRBJ2-7; D is uncertain. The germline V gene encodes CDR1 SNHLY and CDR2 FYNNEI. This CDR3 comprises 12 residues. The CDR3 is CASSKALYEQYF. Here the CDR3 DNA reads TGTGCCAGCAGTAAAGCTCTCTACGAGCAGTACTTC.

V gene TRBV28 combines with J gene TRBJ2-7; TRBD2 agrees at 11 bases. J gave up 4 bases and V 5 bases, and 7 bases lay outside the gene matches. This CDR3 region has 15 residues. Germline V gene data show CDR1 as MDHEN and CDR2 as SYDVKM. CDR3: CASSGSGRAGYEQYF. Written as DNA, the CDR3 is TGTGCCAGCAGTGGTAGCGGGAGGGCCGGGTACGAGCAGTACTTC.

V is TRBV6-6 and J is TRBJ2-2; no reliable D call. Germline V gene sequence: CDR1 MNHNY, CDR2 SVGAGI (reference sequence). The V end lost 6 bases, the J end lost 0 bases, and 14 bases lay between the germline ends. The CDR3 covers 16 residues. The CDR3 region has the DNA TGTGCCAGCAGCCCAATCGACGATTCGAACACCGGGGAGCTGTTTTTT. It yields the protein CASSPIDDSNTGELFF.

The chain couples TRBV28 to TRBJ1-3, with 7 nucleotides matching TRBD1. V was clipped by 1 base and J by 4 bases; unmatched bases: 4. Germline loops: CDR1 MDHEN, CDR2 SYDVKM. This CDR3 is built from 15 residues. Here the CDR3 DNA reads TGTGCCAGCAGTTTATACAGGGGAAGGGGAAACACCATATATTTT. Translating it yields CASSLYRGRGNTIYF.

This chain connects TRBV4-2 to TRBJ2-1; 7 nucleotides match TRBD2. This CDR3 region has 16 residues. Germline-derived CDR1 and CDR2 are LGHNA and YNFKEQ. V gave up 1 base and J gave up 0 bases; unmatched junction bases: 3. Here the CDR3 DNA reads TGTGCCAGCAGCCAAGCCGGGGGGAGCTCCTACAATGAGCAGTTCTTC. It is translated as CASSQAGGSSYNEQFF.

A word on this clone: At one of its ends the junction is not consistent with the germline gene, which may arise from a read error. V usage is TRBV7-7 and J usage is TRBJ1-5, with D possibly TRBD1 on 5 matching bases. This CDR3 has 13 amino acids. The germline V gene has CDR1 SSHAT and CDR2 FNYEAQ (reference sequence). CDR3 region: CASSLGEGQPQHF. The DNA for the CDR3 is TGTGCTAGCAGCTTAGGGGAAGGTCAGCCCCAGCATTTT.

The rearrangement uses TRBV7-8 and TRBJ2-1, with 11 bases matching TRBD2. The CDR3 runs 16 residues. Germline loops: CDR1 SGHVS, CDR2 FQNEAQ. J lost 8 bases, V lost 5 bases, and 11 bases had no gene match. This chain's CDR3 is CASSSRTSGRGYEQFF. In DNA form, the CDR3 reads TGTGCCAGCAGCAGCCGTACTAGCGGGAGAGGGTATGAGCAGTTCTTC.

The chain couples TRBV5-1 to TRBJ2-1, with 9 bases lining up with TRBD1. This CDR3 has 15 residues. CDR1 is SGHRS, CDR2 YFSETQ, per germline. V lost 2 bases and J lost 3; bases outside the gene matches: 3. The CDR3 region has the DNA TGCGCCAGCAGCTTCCGGGACAGGGACTACAATGAGCAGTTCTTC. This gives the protein CASSFRDRDYNEQFF. Supplemented by reference TRBV5-1 and TRBJ2-1, the full variable domain reads KAGVTQTPRYLIKTRGQQVTLSCSPISGHRSVSWYQQTPGQGLQFLFEYFSETQRNKGNFPGRFSGRQFSNSRSEMNVSTLELGDSALYLCASSFRDRDYNEQFFGPGTRLTVL.

The V gene is TRBV2, the J gene TRBJ1-5; no reliable D call. CDR3 length: 14 amino acids. Between the trimmed V and J ends, which lost 7 bases and 0 bases, there was a span of 10 bases. CDR1 SNHLY and CDR2 FYNNEI come from the germline V gene. This CDR3 reads CASTKQFSNQPQHF. CDR3 in DNA: TGTGCCAGCACTAAACAGTTTAGCAATCAGCCCCAGCATTTT.

The chain joins TRBV9 to TRBJ2-2; 8 bases line up with TRBD1. With 4 bases clipped from V and 7 bases from J, the junction kept 3 bases outside the gene matches. There are 13 residues in the CDR3. CDR1 and CDR2 (germline): SGDLS, YYNGEE. The CDR3 DNA reads as TGTGCCAGCAGCTCAGGGGGCGACGGGGAGCTGTTTTTT. It specifies CASSSGGDGELFF.

This clone has a single count. The rearrangement links TRBV2 to TRBJ1-5, with a tentative D call TRBD1 (6 bases). Deletions cut 5 bases from V and 7 bases from J, with 18 bases between. CDR3 length equals 15 residues. Germline CDR1 SNHLY, CDR2 FYNNEI. CDR3 sequence (DNA): TGTGCCAGCAGTCGACGGGGGCTAATTTCACAGCCCCAGCATTTT. Translated, it gives CASSRRGLISQPQHF.

This clone has just one count. This chain uses TRBV10-3 with TRBJ1-1, with 7 bases aligning to TRBD1. V was clipped by 11 bases and J by 4 bases; unmatched bases: 7. The germline gives CDR1 ENHRY, CDR2 SYGVKD. The CDR3 extends over 12 amino acids. Here the CDR3 reads CASTGLGTEAFF. The CDR3 coding sequence is TGTGCCTCGACAGGGTTGGGCACTGAAGCTTTCTTT.

This CDR3 is CASSLGRSAEAFF. Written as DNA, the CDR3 is TGTGCCAGCAGCTTAGGCAGGAGCGCTGAAGCTTTCTTT. The rearrangement links TRBV7-9 to TRBJ1-1; D is undetermined. The CDR3 is 13 amino acids. Trimming stripped 1 base from V and 6 bases from J, with 9 bases between. Germline values: CDR1 SEHNR, CDR2 FQNEAQ (reference sequence).

The V gene is TRBV27, the J gene TRBJ1-1, with D perhaps matching TRBD1 (5 bases). V was pared by 6 bases and J by 4 bases, with 12 bases between. Per the germline V gene, CDR1 is MNHEY and CDR2 is SMNVEV (reference sequence). The CDR3 is 13 amino acids. This CDR3 reads CASRQGSGTEAFF. In DNA, the CDR3 is TGTGCCAGCAGGCAGGGATCGGGCACTGAAGCTTTCTTT.

As for this clone: Other DNA sequences from this sample encode an identical CDR3 as well. V usage is TRBV9 and J usage is TRBJ1-2; TRBD1 might be the D (5 bases). The CDR3 sequence is 14 residues long. Between the trimmed V and J ends, which lost 2 bases and 1 base, there was a span of 9 bases. CDR1 and CDR2 from the germline V gene are SGDLS and YYNGEE. For the CDR3, the DNA is TGTGCCAGCAGCGTGGGGGGGTTTAACTATGGCTACACCTTC. It is translated as CASSVGGFNYGYTF.

This sequence joins TRBV3-1 (or the pseudogene TRBV3-2) and TRBJ1-6; 9 bases match TRBD1. The length of the CDR3 is 16 residues. Trimming removed 4 bases from V and 5 bases from J; junction bases left unmatched: 6. Germline values: CDR1 LGHDT, CDR2 YNNKEL (reference sequence). The CDR3 nucleotides are TGTGCCAGCAGCCGATCTGGGGACAGGGATAATTCACCCCTCCACTTT. It yields the protein CASSRSGDRDNSPLHF.